Below, 14 T cell receptor beta chains from the same sample are listed, as sequenced in a study of cytomegalovirus exposure and HLA in healthy donors. This table comes from immunoSEQ multiplex PCR, and its TCRdb copy is limited to in-frame clones, with some not included. This repertoire shows 150,000 or so clones, around nine tenths found once; its top ten account for roughly 1.5%. Sequencing input: PBMCs. The source of these receptors is a young woman in good health and CMV-seronegative.

CDR3 coding DNA: TGTGCCAGCAGCGCCGGGACACAATTCCGAGGGGAGACCCAGTACTTC. Protein product: CASSAGTQFRGETQYF. V and J are TRBV5-4 and TRBJ2-5; a weak D match, TRBD1 (6 bases). This CDR3 contains 16 residues. V was pared by 4 bases and J by 5 bases, with 21 bases between. Germline V gene data show CDR1 as SGHNT and CDR2 as YYREEE (reference sequence).

This chain uses TRBV5-6 with TRBJ1-5, with 7 positions matching TRBD1. From germline, CDR1 is SGHDT and CDR2 YYEEEE. There are 13 residues in the CDR3. With V trimmed by 4 bases and J by 6 bases, 4 bases remained unmatched. This CDR3 is CASSGNRGQPQHF. CDR3 sequence (DNA): TGTGCCAGCAGCGGAAACAGGGGTCAGCCCCAGCATTTT.

This clone was counted a few times. This chain links TRBV5-6 with TRBJ2-7, with 7 bases identical to TRBD1. Trimming at V came to 4 bases and at J to 2 bases, leaving 9 bases not matched to a gene. The germline V gene has CDR1 SGHDT and CDR2 YYEEEE. The CDR3 spans 15 residues. CDR3 sequence reads: CASSQPGGLAYEQYF. CDR3 sequence (DNA): TGTGCCAGCAGCCAACCAGGGGGTTTAGCCTACGAGCAGTACTTC.

This chain uses TRBV6-5 with TRBJ1-2, with 7 bases that match TRBD1. The CDR3 contains 16 residues. Germline V gives CDR1 MNHEY, CDR2 SVGAGI. J gave up 2 bases and V 3 bases, and 9 bases lay outside the gene matches. CDR3 sequence reads: CASSYNRGSPNYGYTF. In DNA form, the CDR3 reads TGTGCCAGCAGTTATAACAGGGGCTCGCCCAACTATGGCTACACCTTC.

The V gene is TRBV9, the J gene TRBJ1-1, with 9 bases aligning to TRBD1. The CDR3 contains 14 residues. V lost 2 bases to trimming and J lost 1 base; unmatched junction nucleotides: 0. CDR1 and CDR2 from the germline V gene are SGDLS and YYNGEE. The CDR3 is CASSVGQGNTEAFF. The CDR3 DNA follows: TGTGCCAGCAGCGTGGGACAGGGGAACACTGAAGCTTTCTTT.

The chain has TRBV10-3 and TRBJ2-3; 7 bases match TRBD1. The CDR3 extends over 18 amino acids. The germline V gene encodes CDR1 ENHRY and CDR2 SYGVKD. V lost 4 bases, J lost 1 base, and 14 bases stayed unmatched. CDR3 nucleotides: TGTGCCATCAGTGGGAGACAGGGCCCTAGCCTTCGCACAGATACGCAGTATTTT. Encoded protein: CAISGRQGPSLRTDTQYF.

The J gene is TRBJ2-5, the V gene TRBV7-9; TRBD2 matches 7 bases. Trimming at V came to 11 bases and at J to 2 bases, leaving 14 bases not matched to a gene. CDR3 length equals 15 residues. Looked up from germline, CDR1 is SEHNR and CDR2 is FQNEAQ (reference sequence). The CDR3 DNA follows: TGTGCCTGCCTTGCAGGCGGGAGAGGTCAAGAGACCCAGTACTTC. Its translation is CACLAGGRGQETQYF.

Comment on this clone: The same CDR3 can be traced to other DNA sequences in this sample. The V gene is TRBV9, the J gene TRBJ1-4; D not certain. Trimming took off 1 base at V and 7 bases at J, with 8 bases between the two ends. Germline V gene data show CDR1 as SGDLS and CDR2 as YYNGEE. The length of the CDR3 is 13 residues. CDR3: CASSVSGGEKLFF. The CDR3 DNA sequence: TGTGCCAGCAGCGTATCGGGTGGTGAAAAACTGTTTTTT.

The chain is built from TRBV27 and TRBJ2-1; D is possibly TRBD2 (7 bases). The CDR3 is 13 residues long. CDR1 and CDR2 (germline): MNHEY, SMNVEV (reference sequence). Trimming stripped 7 bases from V and 7 bases from J, with 14 bases between. This CDR3 reads CASNAGALNEQFF. The CDR3 DNA reads as TGTGCCAGCAACGCGGGGGCCCTTAATGAGCAGTTCTTC.

This clone has just one count. The chain couples TRBV2 to TRBJ2-5; D is uncertain. The CDR3 spans 13 residues. The V and J ends lost 5 bases and 1 base respectively, with 8 bases between them. Germline loops: CDR1 SNHLY, CDR2 FYNNEI. The chain's CDR3 is CASSLDIQETQYF. The CDR3 region has the DNA TGTGCCAGCAGTTTAGACATCCAAGAGACCCAGTACTTC.

The rearrangement uses TRBV5-4 and TRBJ1-2; 7 nucleotides match TRBD1. V was pared by 3 bases and J by 1 base, with 9 bases of the junction left unmatched. The length of the CDR3 is 16 residues. Germline V lookup: CDR1 SGHNT, CDR2 YYREEE (reference sequence). CDR3 amino acids: CASSSAWTGNNYGYTF. The CDR3 DNA reads TGTGCCAGCAGCTCGGCTTGGACAGGAAATAACTATGGCTACACCTTC.

This chain joins TRBV6-5 and TRBJ2-7; D may be TRBD1 (5 bases). V was trimmed by 1 base and J by 1 base, leaving 8 bases between them. CDR3 length: 14 residues. Germline V gene data show CDR1 as MNHEY and CDR2 as SVGAGI. CDR3 coding DNA: TGTGCCAGCAGTTACTTAGCAGGGTCCTACGAGCAGTACTTC. It specifies CASSYLAGSYEQYF.

V and J are TRBV5-6 and TRBJ2-5, with 10 bases fitting TRBD1. V lost 0 bases and J lost 4; bases outside the gene matches: 3. The CDR3 runs 15 residues. Germline-derived CDR1 and CDR2 are SGHDT and YYEEEE. CDR3 in amino acids: CASSLGRDRGETQYF. As DNA, the CDR3 is TGTGCCAGCAGCTTGGGGCGGGACAGGGGAGAGACCCAGTACTTC.

This clone was detected once. The V and J genes are TRBV4-3 and TRBJ2-3; D gene ambiguous. The CDR3 loop spans 16 amino acids. V lost 0 bases and J lost 2, with 12 bases in between. Per the germline V gene, CDR1 is LGHNA and CDR2 is YSLEER. CDR3 amino acids: CASSQDWPSDTDTQYF. In DNA form, the CDR3 reads TGCGCCAGCAGCCAAGATTGGCCCTCAGACACAGATACGCAGTATTTT.